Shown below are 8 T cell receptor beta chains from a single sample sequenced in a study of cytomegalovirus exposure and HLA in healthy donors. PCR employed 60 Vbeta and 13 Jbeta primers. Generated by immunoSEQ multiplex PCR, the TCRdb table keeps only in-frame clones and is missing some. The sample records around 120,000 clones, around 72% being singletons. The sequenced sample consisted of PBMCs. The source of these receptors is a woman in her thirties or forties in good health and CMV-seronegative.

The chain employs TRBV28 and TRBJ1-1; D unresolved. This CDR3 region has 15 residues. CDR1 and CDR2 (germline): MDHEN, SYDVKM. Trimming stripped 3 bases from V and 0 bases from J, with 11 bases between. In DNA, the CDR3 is TGTGCCAGCAGTTTGGGAGGACGGATGAACACTGAAGCTTTCTTT. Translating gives CASSLGGRMNTEAFF.

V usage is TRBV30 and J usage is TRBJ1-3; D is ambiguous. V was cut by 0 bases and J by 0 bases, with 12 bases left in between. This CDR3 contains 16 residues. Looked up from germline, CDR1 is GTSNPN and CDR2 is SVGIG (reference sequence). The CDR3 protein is CAWSVSGRDSGNTIYF. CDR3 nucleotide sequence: TGTGCCTGGAGTGTAAGCGGCCGGGACTCTGGAAACACCATATATTTT.

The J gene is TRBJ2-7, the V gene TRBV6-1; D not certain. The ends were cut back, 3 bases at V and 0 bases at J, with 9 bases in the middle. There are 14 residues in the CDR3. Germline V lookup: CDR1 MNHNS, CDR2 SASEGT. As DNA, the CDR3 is TGTGCCAGCAGTGAGCCGTGGAGCTCCTACGAGCAGTACTTC. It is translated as CASSEPWSSYEQYF.

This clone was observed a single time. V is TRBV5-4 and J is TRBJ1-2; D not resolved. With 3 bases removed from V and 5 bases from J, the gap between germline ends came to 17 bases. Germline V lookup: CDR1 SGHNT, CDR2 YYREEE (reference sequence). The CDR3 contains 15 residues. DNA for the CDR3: TGTGCCAGCAGCTCCCCGGTTAGGAGCAGTTATGGCTACACCTTC. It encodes CASSSPVRSSYGYTF.

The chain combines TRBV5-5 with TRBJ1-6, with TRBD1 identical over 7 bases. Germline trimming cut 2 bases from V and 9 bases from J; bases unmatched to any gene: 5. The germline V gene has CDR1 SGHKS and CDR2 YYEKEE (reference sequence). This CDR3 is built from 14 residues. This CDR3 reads CASSFQSGGSPLHF. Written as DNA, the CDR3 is TGTGCCAGCAGCTTTCAATCAGGGGGTTCACCCCTCCACTTT.

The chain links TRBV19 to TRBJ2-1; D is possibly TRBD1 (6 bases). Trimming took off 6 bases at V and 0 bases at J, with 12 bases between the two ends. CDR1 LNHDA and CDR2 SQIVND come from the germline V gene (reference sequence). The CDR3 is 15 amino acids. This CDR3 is CASRVDRSSYNEQFF. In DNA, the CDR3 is TGTGCCAGTAGGGTAGACAGGAGCTCCTACAATGAGCAGTTCTTC.

The CDR3 nucleotides are TGTGCCAGCAGCTCCGGGACCTACGAGCAGTACTTC. It encodes CASSSGTYEQYF. The chain is built from TRBV5-6 and TRBJ2-7, with a weak D call TRBD2 (5 bases). Germline CDR1 reads SGHDT; CDR2 reads YYEEEE. The CDR3 sequence is 12 residues long. Trimming took 3 bases from V and 2 from J, leaving 6 bases between them.

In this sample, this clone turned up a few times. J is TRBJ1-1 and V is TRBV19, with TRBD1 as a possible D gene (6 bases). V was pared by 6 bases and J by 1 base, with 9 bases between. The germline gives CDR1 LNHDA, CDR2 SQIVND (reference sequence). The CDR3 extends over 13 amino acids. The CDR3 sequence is CASRRTENTEAFF. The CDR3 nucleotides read TGTGCCAGTAGGCGGACAGAGAACACTGAAGCTTTCTTT.